This TCR beta chain appears in the sequencing data of a study of blood T cell repertoires in COVID-19. How the authors handled the data: Amplification of reference gene primers was used by the study to estimate nucleated cell counts. Assay: immunoSEQ multiplex PCR; the TCRdb copy retains only in-frame clones and omits some. D and trimming come from the DNA, and the V and J calls and clone size come from that table. The sample has hundreds of thousands of clones, about nine tenths seen once. Participants, about 18 to 90 years old, spanned around 26 US areas. Clinical history reported by participants formed the basis on which cohorts were assigned. Cohort 3 donors counted as recovered after two negative PCRs, clearance, or resolved symptoms. Sequencing was performed on PBMCs or T cells enriched from blood (not recorded which). The clonotype was recovered from a man aged 25 to 40 who had recovered from COVID-19.

The CDR3 DNA follows: TGTGCCAGCAGCCCGGTTTACGCGGGATCGGATACGCAGTATTTT. It translates to CASSPVYAGSDTQYF. The chain recombines TRBV13 with TRBJ2-3, with D perhaps TRBD2 (6 bases). Germline CDR1 and CDR2: PRHDT and FYEKMQ (reference sequence). The CDR3 runs to 15 residues. Trimming removed 5 bases at V and 6 bases at J, with 18 bases between. Full variable domain (outside the CDR3, taken from reference TRBV13 and TRBJ2-3): AAGVIQSPRHLIKEKRETATLKCYPIPRHDTVYWYQQGPGQDPQFLISFYEKMQSDKGSIPDRFSAQQFSDYHSELNMSSLELGDSALYFCASSPVYAGSDTQYFGPGTRLTVL.